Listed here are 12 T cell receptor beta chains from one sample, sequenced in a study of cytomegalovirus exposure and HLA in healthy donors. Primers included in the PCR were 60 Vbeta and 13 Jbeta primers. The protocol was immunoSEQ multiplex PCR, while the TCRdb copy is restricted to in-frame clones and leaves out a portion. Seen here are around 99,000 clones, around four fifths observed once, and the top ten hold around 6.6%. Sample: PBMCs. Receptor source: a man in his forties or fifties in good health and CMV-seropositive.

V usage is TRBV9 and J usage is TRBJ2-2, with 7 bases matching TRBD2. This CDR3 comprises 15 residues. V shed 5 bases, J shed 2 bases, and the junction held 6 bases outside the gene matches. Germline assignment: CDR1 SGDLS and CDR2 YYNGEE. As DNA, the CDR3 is TGTGCCAGCAGTATGGCTAGCGGAAACACCGGGGAGCTGTTTTTT. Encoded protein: CASSMASGNTGELFF.

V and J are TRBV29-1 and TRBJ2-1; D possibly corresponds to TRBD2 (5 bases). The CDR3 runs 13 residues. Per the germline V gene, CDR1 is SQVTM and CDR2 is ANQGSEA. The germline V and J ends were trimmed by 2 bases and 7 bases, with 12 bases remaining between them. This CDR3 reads CSVESSSNNEQFF. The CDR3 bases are TGCAGCGTTGAATCTAGCTCGAATAATGAGCAGTTCTTC.

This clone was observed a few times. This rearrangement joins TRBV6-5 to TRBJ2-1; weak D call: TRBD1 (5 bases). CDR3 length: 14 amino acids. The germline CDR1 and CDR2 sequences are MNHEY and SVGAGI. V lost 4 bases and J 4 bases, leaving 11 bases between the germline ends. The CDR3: CASSWAWTYNEQFF. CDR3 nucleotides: TGTGCCAGCAGTTGGGCTTGGACATACAATGAGCAGTTCTTC.

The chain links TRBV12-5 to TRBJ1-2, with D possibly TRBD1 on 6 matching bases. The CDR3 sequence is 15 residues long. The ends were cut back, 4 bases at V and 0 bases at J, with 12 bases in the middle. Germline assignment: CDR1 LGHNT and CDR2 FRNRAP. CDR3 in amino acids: CASGSWTESNYGYTF. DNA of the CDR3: TGTGCTAGTGGTTCCTGGACAGAGTCTAACTATGGCTACACCTTC. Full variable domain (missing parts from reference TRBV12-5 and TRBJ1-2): DARVTQTPRHKVTEMGQEVTMRCQPILGHNTVFWYRQTMMQGLELLAYFRNRAPLDDSGMPKDRFSAEMPDATLATLKIQPSEPRDSAVYFCASGSWTESNYGYTFGSGTRLTVV.

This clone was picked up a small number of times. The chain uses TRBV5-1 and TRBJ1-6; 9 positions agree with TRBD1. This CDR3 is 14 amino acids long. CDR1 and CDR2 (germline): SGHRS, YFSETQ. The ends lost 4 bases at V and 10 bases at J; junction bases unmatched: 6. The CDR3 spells CASSAGQGPSPLHF. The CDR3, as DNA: TGCGCCAGCAGCGCGGGACAGGGACCCTCACCCCTCCACTTT.

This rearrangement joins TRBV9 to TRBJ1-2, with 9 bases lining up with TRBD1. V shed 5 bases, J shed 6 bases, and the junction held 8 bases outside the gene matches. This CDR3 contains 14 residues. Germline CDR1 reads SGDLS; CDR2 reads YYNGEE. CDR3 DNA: TGTGCCAGCAGTGACAGGGGGGCATATAATGGCTACACCTTC. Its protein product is CASSDRGAYNGYTF.

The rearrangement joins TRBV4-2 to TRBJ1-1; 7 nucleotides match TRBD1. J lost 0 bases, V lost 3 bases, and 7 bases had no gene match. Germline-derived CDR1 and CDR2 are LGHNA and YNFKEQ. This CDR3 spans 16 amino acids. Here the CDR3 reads CASSQGMGQLNTEAFF. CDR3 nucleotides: TGTGCCAGCAGCCAGGGGATGGGACAGTTGAACACTGAAGCTTTCTTT.

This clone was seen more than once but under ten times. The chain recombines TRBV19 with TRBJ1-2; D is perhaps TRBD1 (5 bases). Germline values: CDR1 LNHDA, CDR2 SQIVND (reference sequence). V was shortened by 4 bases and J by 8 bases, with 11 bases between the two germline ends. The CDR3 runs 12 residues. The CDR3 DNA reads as TGTGCCAGTAGTAACCCAGGGCGCGGCTACACCTTC. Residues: CASSNPGRGYTF.

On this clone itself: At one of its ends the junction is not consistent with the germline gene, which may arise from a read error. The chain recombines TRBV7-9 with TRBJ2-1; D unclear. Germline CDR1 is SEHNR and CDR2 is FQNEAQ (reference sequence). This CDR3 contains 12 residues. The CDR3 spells CSSSLSLNEQFF. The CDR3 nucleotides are TGTTCCAGCAGCTTAAGCCTCAATGAGCAGTTCTTC.

This CDR3 is CASSPLGPSAYEQYF. CDR3 coding DNA: TGTGCCAGCAGCCCTCTGGGCCCCTCGGCCTACGAGCAGTACTTC. This chain joins TRBV5-8 and TRBJ2-7; D unresolved. Trimming took 4 bases from V and 2 from J, leaving 16 bases between them. This CDR3 has 15 amino acids. Per germline, CDR1 SGHTS and CDR2 YDEGEE.

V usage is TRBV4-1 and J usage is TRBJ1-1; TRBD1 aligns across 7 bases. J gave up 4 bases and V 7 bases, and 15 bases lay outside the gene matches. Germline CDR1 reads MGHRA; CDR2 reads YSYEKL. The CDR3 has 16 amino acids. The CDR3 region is CASTPGQPVTGTEAFF. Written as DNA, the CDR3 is TGCGCCAGCACCCCGGGACAGCCAGTAACGGGCACTGAAGCTTTCTTT.

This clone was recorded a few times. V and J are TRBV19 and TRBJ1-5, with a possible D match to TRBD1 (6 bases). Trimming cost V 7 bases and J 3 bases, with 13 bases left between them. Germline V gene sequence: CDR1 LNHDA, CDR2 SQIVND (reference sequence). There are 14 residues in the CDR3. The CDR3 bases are TGTGCCAGTACTCTACAGGGCATCAATCAGCCCCAGCATTTT. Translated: CASTLQGINQPQHF. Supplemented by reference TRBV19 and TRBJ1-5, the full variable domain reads DGGITQSPKYLFRKEGQNVTLSCEQNLNHDAMYWYRQDPGQGLRLIYYSQIVNDFQKGDIAEGYSVSREKKESFPLTVTSAQKNPTAFYLCASTLQGINQPQHFGDGTRLSIL.